This T cell receptor (beta chain) derives from a study of cytomegalovirus exposure and HLA in healthy donors. With respect to this clone: Its target is not known.

Generated by immunoSEQ multiplex PCR, the TCRdb table keeps only in-frame clones and is missing some. The data contain just under 75,000 clones, 90% to 95% of them singletons. Study-level results: TCR beta chains numbering 164 were designated cytomegalovirus-associated. The tendency of first-cohort TCR clusters to co-occur in the 120 validation repertoires was identified by a subsequent analysis.

Sequenced sample: PBMCs. The sequence came from a woman aged 18-29 years in good health and CMV-seropositive.

The CDR3 here is CASSARTGGTSGNTIYF. CDR3 nucleotides: TGTGCCAGCAGTGCTAGGACAGGGGGAACCTCTGGAAACACCATATATTTT. The genes are TRBV6-1 and TRBJ1-3; 10 bases are shared with TRBD1. CDR3 size: 17 residues. Germline V lookup: CDR1 MNHNS, CDR2 SASEGT. V dropped 4 bases and J dropped 0; count of bases not matched to a gene: 6.